This record concerns one T cell receptor beta chain sequence. This clone has just one count. The target of this receptor is not known. The sample holds no much larger clone one base away, and base qualities are not on file. The cysteine opens and the phenylalanine closes a CDR3 of 15 amino acids. Of the read, only the CDR3 DNA is kept; its 45 bases are in frame from base 1. CDR1 and CDR2, looked up from the germline V gene, are SGHDT and YYEEEE. Trimming at the junction amounts to 4 bases on V and 2 bases on J, and the germline ends lie 16 bases apart. The data belong to a study of cytomegalovirus exposure and HLA in healthy donors (dated by TCRdb to 2016 to 2017). About the study as a whole: An earlier analysis of approximately 600 of the donors reported approximately 270 Gb of sequence data and 100 million to 140 million unique TCR beta sequences from 190 million or so T cells. The study was designed to test whether signatures of past pathogen exposure could be identified by cataloging public T cell receptors. A later genetic analysis took genome-wide SNP genotypes for about 55% of the roughly 670 donors and used that subset as a discovery cohort. An earlier analysis of some 500 of the donors applied high-throughput TCR beta sequencing to assess whether each TCR beta V gene segment acted as functional or pseudogenic. The number of typed donors differed by locus: 629-630 for A, B, C, DRB1 and DQB1; 500 to 550 for DQA1; 606 for DPA1; and some 470 for DPB1. Every repertoire in the discovery cohort had been generated on one and the same sequencing platform. Of the roughly 400 genotyped donors, 81% were placed in the genetic ancestry cluster associated with self-reported Caucasian donors. To predict cytomegalovirus infection status, the study brought together high-throughput TCR immunosequencing, statistical association of individual TCRs with disease status, and machine learning. Using immunosequencing, the study profiled T cell repertoires from some 670 subjects and related those repertoires to cytomegalovirus serostatus. On average, around 240,000 unique TCR beta nucleotide sequences were sequenced per donor among 300 to 500 genotyped donors of the cohort, with roughly 19% of those sequences being non-productive. An early release that covered some 640 HLA-typed donors contained around 330 gigabases of sequencing data and tens of millions of unique TCR sequences. Alongside the repertoire data, information on donor age, sex, ethnicity and CMV serostatus was compiled. In addition to the first cohort of 666 subjects, a separate validation cohort of approximately 130 different subjects was used. Class I and class II HLA loci were covered by the typing at four-digit resolution. Rather than using new phenotypic data, the later analysis identified candidate immune exposures from TCR beta sequences and from how often those sequences occurred across donors. To study patterns of TCR occurrence, a later analysis re-analyzed previously published TCR beta repertoires from around 700 donors and added high-resolution HLA genotyping. Five DR-DQ haplotypes were handled as single units for association and clustering, since linkage in the cohort was strong.

Overall results and qualifications from the work: Broadly in line with IMGT annotations, most TCR beta V segments showed up in productive rearrangements about 87% or about 30% of the time in an earlier analysis of several hundred of the donors. Immune exposure information for the cohort was limited to CMV serostatus. When HLA alleles, especially DR and DQ, strongly co-occurred, attributing TCR associations to individual alleles was difficult. Most TCR sequences were seen in very few donors, while some public TCRs were found in many individuals. A later analysis reported that several top co-occurrence clusters appeared linked to parvovirus B19, influenza, CMV and Epstein-Barr virus. A further reported finding was that TCR beta sequences accurately predicted the HLA-A and HLA-B alleles for most subjects in the first cohort. In a later analysis, HLA-associated TCR beta chains showed more clonal expansion and lower generation probabilities than non-associated chains that were equally common. Because HLA typing was unavailable for some donors at each locus, only the typed subset was used in association tests. Three of the identified cytomegalovirus-associated TCR beta chains were confirmed in vitro to be specific for cytomegalovirus antigens. Only TCR beta chains were sequenced in this cohort, and the absence of alpha or paired-chain data limited detectable features. A cluster of highly shared sequence variants was judged likely to be a technical artifact of the sequencing pipeline. The study gave a list of about 160 TCR beta chains associated with cytomegalovirus. V-gene and J-gene trimming of TCR beta chains was associated with a missense DCLRE1C variant in a later genetic analysis, and the association was replicated in an independent cohort. According to a later analysis, TCR association rates differed among HLA loci, with DRB1 alleles showing the most associated TCRs and HLA-C alleles showing the fewest. According to the authors, the approach could potentially be generalized to other disease states and immunological phenotypes. According to a later genetic analysis, donors in an Asian-associated ancestry cluster had fewer N-insertions in productive TCRs than the approximately 670-donor mean. Some IMGT-functional V segments, including TRBV6-2 and TRBV6-3, could not be told apart with the 87-base-pair reads, so those segments were excluded. The classifier was reported to diagnose cytomegalovirus status with high specificity and sensitivity in both the original and validation cohorts. Sequencing depth was assumed to be roughly uniform across donors in the presence/absence analyses, though that assumption may not hold. In a later analysis, most CMV-associated TCR beta chains were found to appear HLA-restricted, with HLA associations seemingly driven largely by CMV exposure. In a later analysis, some 18,000 TCR beta sequences were associated with specific HLA alleles at a false discovery rate of 0.05. Because counts were too low, some 17 rarely observed V segments, including chromosome 9 orphons, were left out of the earlier analysis of 500 to 750 of the donors. Linkage disequilibrium might explain the correlated functional status among segregating V segments, but an unknown experimental factor could not be ruled out.

The library was built by means of the immunoSEQ multiplex PCR assay. The multiplex PCR relied on a mix of 60 forward primers for TCR Vbeta segments and 13 reverse primers for TCR Jbeta segments. A multiplex PCR assay on genomic DNA amplified the CDR3 region of rearranged TCR beta genes. The amplified TCR beta libraries were sequenced on the Illumina HiSeq System as 87-base-pair reads. The study's processing was this. Across the roughly 670 repertoires, a later analysis counted 78 million or so unique TCR beta chains, around 10 million of which were shared by at least two donors. Raw reads were error-corrected and collapsed into unique sequences with a nearest-neighbor algorithm that merged closely related sequences to remove PCR and sequencing errors. Alignment of CDR3 sequences to IMGT reference sequences was used to assign V, D and J gene segments. For a sequence to be retained, at least a six-nucleotide match to both a V gene segment and a J gene segment was required. A rearrangement counted as productive if the CDR3 had no stop codons and remained in frame with V and J, and every other rearrangement counted as non-productive. Following IMGT convention, CDR3 was defined as the stretch from the second conserved V-encoded cysteine to the conserved J-encoded phenylalanine. Sequences without an unambiguous match to a single V gene segment were excluded from the earlier analysis of almost 600 of the donors. In an earlier analysis of about 590 of the donors, a V segment was called functional when productive rearrangements were above 56.7%, and segregating when the standard deviation between donors exceeded 5%. A statistical classification framework was developed to diagnose cytomegalovirus status using the catalog of TCR beta chain sequences. In a later analysis, TCR nucleotide sequences were compared against IMGT/GENE-DB human TR gene sequences so that V and J genes could be assigned. In a later analysis, CDR3 sequences and most-parsimonious VDJ recombination scenarios were assigned using the TCRdist pipeline. In a later analysis, each TCR beta chain was defined by its CDR3 amino acid sequence together with its V-gene family, and reads without a unique V-gene family were excluded. A later analysis removed roughly 590 highly shared, low-generation-probability nucleotide sequences to deal with suspected cross-contamination and a sequencing artifact. In a later analysis, a clonal expansion index was calculated for each public chain from normalized within-repertoire ranks of inferred template counts. In a later analysis, generation probabilities were computed using a VDJ recombination model fitted to out-of-frame rearrangements, and the results were checked against IGoR. Hypergeometric tests were used in a later analysis to score TCR-TCR, TCR-HLA and TCR-CMV co-occurrence, with a repertoire-size bias correction applied to the TCR pairs. A later analysis estimated false discovery rates by permuting HLA or CMV assignments 20 times. In a later analysis, co-occurring TCRs were grouped with DBSCAN, and TCRdist sequence similarity was added when clustering was performed within HLA-allele-positive subsets. Repertoires with fewer than 30,000 or more than 120,000 public chains, plus five repertoires with anomalous nucleotide sharing, were excluded from co-occurrence clustering. TCRdb retrieved this table from immuneACCESS and kept in-frame rearrangements only. Not all clones are present; in checked studies, unresolved V genes account for under half, and no reason is known for the remainder. D and trimming come from the DNA, and the V and J calls and clone size come from that table. The sample contains 200,000 to 250,000 clones, over 75% of them found a single time. Of the sample, 1.3% falls within the top ten clones.

In total, fewer than 750 healthy bone marrow donors made up the cohort. All cohort members were sampled while nominally healthy, although unrecorded immune exposures were likely present. Of the 610 or so cohort members, some 270 had positive CMV serostatus and 350 to 450 had negative CMV serostatus, and CMV serostatus was not recorded for the donor. Every donor gave a peripheral blood sample, and the peripheral blood mononuclear cells from that sample were used for TCR beta sequencing. The Qiagen DNeasy Blood Extraction Kit was used to extract genomic DNA from the blood cell samples. The rearrangement joined TRBV5-6 to TRBJ2-7; perhaps TRBD2 is the D gene, with 6 bases matching. This receptor was taken from a human donor in good health. The sample consisted of PBMCs. CDR3 region: CASSPRPGDAYEQYF. The sequenced DNA is TGTGCCAGCAGCCCAAGGCCGGGAGATGCCTACGAGCAGTACTTC. Here the CDR3 is joined to the reference TRBV5-6 and TRBJ2-7 genes, and the full variable domain is: DAGVTQSPTHLIKTRGQQVTLRCSPKSGHDTVSWYQQALGQGPQFIFQYYEEEERQRGNFPDRFSGHQFPNYSSELNVNALLLGDSALYLCASSPRPGDAYEQYFGPGTRLTVT.